The 13 T cell receptor beta chains given below trace back to one sample, sequenced in a study of blood T cell repertoires in COVID-19. Sequenced by immunoSEQ multiplex PCR; TCRdb stores in-frame clones only, minus some. The table has 200,000 to 250,000 clones, around 90% seen once. The sample taken for sequencing was PBMCs or T cells enriched from blood (not recorded which). The receptor source for this set is a woman aged 25 to 45 who had recovered from COVID-19.

The CDR3 reads CASSIGGRNQPYEQYF. CDR3 coding DNA: TGTGCCAGTAGTATAGGCGGGCGGAACCAACCCTACGAGCAGTACTTC. The chain employs TRBV19 and TRBJ2-7; D is perhaps TRBD2 (5 bases). The CDR3 totals 16 residues. Germline lookup yields CDR1 LNHDA and CDR2 SQIVND (reference sequence). The ends were cut back, 1 base at V and 2 bases at J, with 15 bases in the middle. The variable domain in full, with the rest retrieved from reference TRBV19 and TRBJ2-7, is DGGITQSPKYLFRKEGQNVTLSCEQNLNHDAMYWYRQDPGQGLRLIYYSQIVNDFQKGDIAEGYSVSREKKESFPLTVTSAQKNPTAFYLCASSIGGRNQPYEQYFGPGTRLTVT.

V is TRBV5-4 and J is TRBJ1-2, with D hard to call. Germline V lookup: CDR1 SGHNT, CDR2 YYREEE (reference sequence). Trimming removed 0 bases at V and 3 bases at J, with 9 bases between. The CDR3 spans 14 residues. CDR3 sequence (DNA): TGTGCCAGCAGCTTGGAGCCCGAAGACTATGGCTACACCTTC. Translated, it gives CASSLEPEDYGYTF.

This rearrangement joins TRBV6-5 to TRBJ2-7; 7 nucleotides align to TRBD1. The CDR3 length is 15 residues. Germline V lookup: CDR1 MNHEY, CDR2 SVGAGI. Trimming took 4 bases from V and 6 from J; bases not matched to a gene: 12. In nucleotides, the CDR3 is TGTGCCAGCAGTTTCGTTAGGGGGCCTGAGGGCGAGCAGTACTTC. Amino acids: CASSFVRGPEGEQYF.

This clone has a single count. The CDR3 sequence: CASSGDRGVYTEAFF. CDR3 nucleotides: TGTGCCAGCAGCGGGGACAGGGGGGTGTACACTGAAGCTTTCTTT. This sequence joins TRBV3-1 (or the pseudogene TRBV3-2) and TRBJ1-1; TRBD1 aligns across 11 bases. CDR3 size: 15 residues. After removal of 5 bases from V and 3 bases from J, the junction contained 5 bases not matched to a gene. Germline CDR1 reads LGHDT; CDR2 reads YNNKEL (reference sequence).

This sequence joins TRBV12-5 and TRBJ1-5; D call uncertain. Trimming stripped 0 bases from V and 7 bases from J, with 19 bases between. Germline values: CDR1 LGHNT, CDR2 FRNRAP. The CDR3 covers 17 residues. CDR3 loop: CASGLVQPGFFNQPQHF. In nucleotides, the CDR3 is TGTGCTAGTGGTTTGGTACAGCCAGGTTTTTTTAACCAGCCCCAGCATTTT.

The chain recombines TRBV12-3 or TRBV12-4 with TRBJ1-2; no firm D call. This CDR3 is 13 amino acids long. Trimming removed 3 bases at V and 0 bases at J, with 5 bases between. CDR3 in amino acids: CASSFGANYGYTF. Here the CDR3 DNA reads TGTGCCAGCAGTTTCGGGGCTAACTATGGCTACACCTTC.

V usage is TRBV12-5 and J usage is TRBJ2-7; TRBD1 matches at 7 bases. V dropped 1 base and J dropped 0; count of bases not matched to a gene: 3. Germline V CDR1 and CDR2: LGHNT, FRNRAP. The CDR3 sequence is 15 residues long. The CDR3 region is CASGLDRGNSYEQYF. CDR3 sequence (DNA): TGTGCTAGTGGTTTGGACAGGGGAAACTCCTACGAGCAGTACTTC.

The chain has TRBV6-5 and TRBJ2-7; 10 positions agree with TRBD1. The CDR3 contains 14 residues. V lost 4 bases to trimming and J lost 3 bases; unmatched junction nucleotides: 3. Germline CDR1 and CDR2: MNHEY and SVGAGI. This CDR3 is CASSFGTGDYEQYF. CDR3 nucleotide sequence: TGTGCCAGCAGTTTCGGGACAGGGGACTACGAGCAGTACTTC.

This chain joins TRBV6-1 and TRBJ1-2; no clear D gene. V gave up 3 bases and J gave up 8 bases, with 7 bases separating them. This CDR3 has 11 residues. The V gene's germline CDR1 is MNHNS and CDR2 SASEGT. Here the CDR3 DNA reads TGTGCCAGCAGTGACAGGCCCGGCTACACCTTC. It translates to CASSDRPGYTF.

The gene calls are TRBV6-4 and TRBJ1-4; D is undetermined. Germline values: CDR1 MRHNA, CDR2 SNTAGT. The CDR3 consists of 12 residues. Trimming pared 3 bases from V and 10 bases from J, leaving 9 bases between. CDR3 sequence: CASSDYSGKLFF. CDR3 DNA sequence: TGTGCCAGCAGTGATTATTCGGGAAAACTGTTTTTT.

This chain connects TRBV6-6 to TRBJ1-4; D remains unclear. Germline CDR1 reads MNHNY; CDR2 reads SVGAGI (reference sequence). The CDR3 is 15 amino acids. The V and J ends lost 0 bases and 5 bases respectively, with 10 bases between them. The CDR3 bases are TGTGCCAGCAGTTACTCCGGGGTTGTGAATGAAAAACTGTTTTTT. It codes for CASSYSGVVNEKLFF.

This clone was seen only once. The chain recombines TRBV9 with TRBJ1-1; the D gene is possibly TRBD1 (5 bases). This CDR3 spans 15 amino acids. The germline CDR1 and CDR2 sequences are SGDLS and YYNGEE. Trimming took 2 bases from V and 5 from J, leaving 16 bases between them. The CDR3: CASSVNGGGNTEAFF. The CDR3 nucleotides are TGTGCCAGCAGCGTTAATGGCGGGGGGAATACTGAAGCTTTCTTT.

This chain uses TRBV6-5 with TRBJ2-1, with TRBD2 matching over 9 bases. In germline, CDR1 is MNHEY, CDR2 SVGAGI. This CDR3 contains 13 residues. V lost 6 bases and J lost 7; bases outside the gene matches: 4. The CDR3 reads CASSQRGDNEQFF. CDR3 DNA sequence: TGTGCCAGCAGCCAGCGGGGGGATAATGAGCAGTTCTTC.